In its sample, the clone carrying this T cell receptor (beta chain) was seen a few times. Its antigen is currently unknown. The V gene lost 2 bases and the J gene lost 8 bases, with 21 bases spanning the gap. Looked up from germline, CDR1 is SGDLS and CDR2 is YYNGEE. The CDR3 runs to 16 residues. The source of the sample is a study of cytomegalovirus exposure and HLA in healthy donors. Whole-study context: Counted in an early data release were 75 million to 85 million unique TCRs from HLA-typed donors. Points from the study as a whole: As immune exposure information, only CMV serostatus was available.

It was with 60 Vbeta and 13 Jbeta primers that the PCR ran. The method was immunoSEQ multiplex PCR; TCRdb's version includes in-frame clones alone and lacks a portion of them. Altogether around 300,000 clones are present, approximately 84% being singletons, with the ten largest covering 1.5% to 2.5%. The chain joins TRBV9 to TRBJ2-3; weak D call: TRBD1 (6 bases). The sample taken for sequencing was PBMCs. This receptor was identified in a woman in her forties in good health and CMV-seropositive. CDR3 in DNA: TGTGCCAGCAGCGTGCTACCGGGACACTTGGCAAGTACGCAGTATTTT. This gives the protein CASSVLPGHLASTQYF.